This entry lists 3 T cell receptor beta chains sequenced from one sample in a study of radiotherapy plus CTLA-4 blockade in lung cancer. Profiled with immunoSEQ multiplex PCR; TCRdb holds only in-frame clones, not every one. The data contain over 50,000 clones, around 85% of them seen just once; the ten biggest clones take up 16%. The material sequenced was peripheral blood, taken from a patient treated with radiotherapy plus ipilimumab. These TCRs come from a human donor with non-small cell lung cancer who had a complete response to radiotherapy plus ipilimumab.

The chain joins TRBV6-5 to TRBJ1-3, with 8 bases fitting TRBD1. Per germline, CDR1 MNHEY and CDR2 SVGAGI. V trimming: 6 bases; J trimming: 3 bases; junction bases outside the gene matches: 7. There are 15 residues in the CDR3. The CDR3: CASRTDRVYGNTIYF. CDR3 nucleotide sequence: TGTGCCAGCAGAACGGACAGGGTGTATGGAAACACCATATATTTT.

This sequence joins TRBV7-9 and TRBJ1-5; 8 bases are shared with TRBD1. The ends lost 4 bases at V and 6 bases at J; junction bases unmatched: 8. The germline CDR1 and CDR2 sequences are SEHNR and FQNEAQ (reference sequence). The CDR3 extends over 15 amino acids. CDR3 nucleotides: TGTGCCAGCAGCTCGGGTCGACAGGGGCTTCAGCCCCAGCATTTT. Translating it yields CASSSGRQGLQPQHF.

The V and J genes are TRBV5-1 and TRBJ2-5, with D maybe TRBD1 (6 bases). The CDR3 is 14 amino acids. Germline V gene data show CDR1 as SGHRS and CDR2 as YFSETQ. V gave up 4 bases and J gave up 4 bases, with 14 bases separating them. Here the CDR3 DNA reads TGCGCCAGCAGCCCTTACTCGGACAGAGAGACCCAGTACTTC. Translating it yields CASSPYSDRETQYF.